The T cell receptor beta chain described here comes from a study of blood T cells in healthy people across ages. Sample-barcoded 5' priming and a J-beta primer mix drove a second PCR of roughly 6 to 12 cycles. TCRdb ran MiXCR on the 5' RACE reads and lists one entry per CDR3 protein. The table lists some 640,000 distinct CDR3 sequences, approximately 49% of them singletons. The germline V gene has CDR1 SGHTA and CDR2 FQGNSA. This CDR3 spans 11 amino acids. Trimming shortened V by 5 bases and J by 3 bases, and 4 bases separated the two germline ends. No fewer than 5.5 micrograms of total RNA were isolated from every sample. General study points: It was held that diversity estimates obtained from one million T cells represented underestimates. Unknown CMV status may confound age-related changes in expanded clones. Age brought a roughly linear fall in TCR beta diversity measured per million T cells.

With respect to this clonotype: Its specificity is not known.

The sequence was collected from a woman in her sixties in good health. J is TRBJ1-2 and V is TRBV7-2, with unresolved D. Specimen: blood. DNA for the CDR3: TGTGCCAGCAGCCCGTACTATGGCTACACCTTC. Translated: CASSPYYGYTF.